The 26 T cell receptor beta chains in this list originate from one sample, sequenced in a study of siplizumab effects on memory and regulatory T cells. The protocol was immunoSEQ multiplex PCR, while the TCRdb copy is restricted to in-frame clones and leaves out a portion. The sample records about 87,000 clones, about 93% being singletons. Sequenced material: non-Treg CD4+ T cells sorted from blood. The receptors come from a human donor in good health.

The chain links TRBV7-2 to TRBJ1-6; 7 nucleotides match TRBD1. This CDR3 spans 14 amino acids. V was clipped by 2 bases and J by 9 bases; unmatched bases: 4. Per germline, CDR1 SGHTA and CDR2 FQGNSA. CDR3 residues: CASSLSTGVSPLHF. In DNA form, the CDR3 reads TGTGCCAGCAGCTTATCCACAGGGGTTTCACCCCTCCACTTT. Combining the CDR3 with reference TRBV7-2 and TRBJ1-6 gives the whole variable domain GAGVSQSPSNKVTEKGKDVELRCDPISGHTALYWYRQSLGQGLEFLIYFQGNSAPDKSGLPSDRFSAERTGGSVSTLTIQRTQQEDSAVYLCASSLSTGVSPLHFGNGTRLTVT.

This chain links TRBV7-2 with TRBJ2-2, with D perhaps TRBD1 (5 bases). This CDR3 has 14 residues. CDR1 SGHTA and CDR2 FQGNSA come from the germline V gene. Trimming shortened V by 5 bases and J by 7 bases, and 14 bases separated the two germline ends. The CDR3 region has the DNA TGTGCCAGCAGCCTCGGCAGGGAAAACGGGGAGCTGTTTTTT. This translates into CASSLGRENGELFF.

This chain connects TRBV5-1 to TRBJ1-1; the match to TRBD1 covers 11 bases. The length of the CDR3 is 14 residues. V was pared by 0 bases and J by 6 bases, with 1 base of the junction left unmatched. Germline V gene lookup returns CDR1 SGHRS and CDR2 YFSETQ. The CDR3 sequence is CASSLGTGGAEAFF. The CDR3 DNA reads TGCGCCAGCAGCTTGGGGACAGGGGGCGCTGAAGCTTTCTTT.

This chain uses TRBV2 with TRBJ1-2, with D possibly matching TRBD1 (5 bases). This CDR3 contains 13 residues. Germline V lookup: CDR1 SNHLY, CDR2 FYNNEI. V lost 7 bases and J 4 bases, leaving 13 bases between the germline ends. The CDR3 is CASNRDSRYGYTF. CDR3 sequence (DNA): TGTGCCAGCAACCGGGACTCCCGCTATGGCTACACCTTC. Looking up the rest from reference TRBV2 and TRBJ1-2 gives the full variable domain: EPEVTQTPSHQVTQMGQEVILRCVPISNHLYFYWYRQILGQKVEFLVSFYNNEISEKSEIFDDQFSVERPDGSNFTLKIRSTKLEDSAMYFCASNRDSRYGYTFGSGTRLTVV.

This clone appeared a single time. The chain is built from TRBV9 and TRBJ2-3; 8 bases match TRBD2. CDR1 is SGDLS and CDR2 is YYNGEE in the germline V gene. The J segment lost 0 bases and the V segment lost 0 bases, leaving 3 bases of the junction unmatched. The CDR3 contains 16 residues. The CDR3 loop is CASSVAAGGSTDTQYF. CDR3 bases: TGTGCCAGCAGCGTAGCTGCGGGGGGTAGCACAGATACGCAGTATTTT.

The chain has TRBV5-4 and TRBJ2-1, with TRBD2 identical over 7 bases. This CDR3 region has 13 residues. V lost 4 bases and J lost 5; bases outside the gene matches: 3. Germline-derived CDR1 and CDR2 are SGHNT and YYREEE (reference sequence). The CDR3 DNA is TGTGCCAGCAGCATGGGGAGGGACAATGAGCAGTTCTTC. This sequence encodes CASSMGRDNEQFF.

CDR3 DNA sequence: TGTGCCAGCAGCGTAGAATTGGGAGGCTGGAATGAGCAGTTCTTC. It is translated as CASSVELGGWNEQFF. The chain carries TRBV9 and TRBJ2-1, with D perhaps TRBD2 (6 bases). The germline V gene has CDR1 SGDLS and CDR2 YYNGEE. The V and J ends lost 0 bases and 7 bases respectively, with 14 bases between them. The CDR3 is 15 residues long.

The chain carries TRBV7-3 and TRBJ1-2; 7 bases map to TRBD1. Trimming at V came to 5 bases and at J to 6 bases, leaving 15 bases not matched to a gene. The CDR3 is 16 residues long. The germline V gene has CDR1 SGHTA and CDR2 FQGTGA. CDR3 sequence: CASSISGGTGANGYTF. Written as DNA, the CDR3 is TGTGCCAGCAGCATCTCCGGCGGAACAGGGGCAAATGGCTACACCTTC.

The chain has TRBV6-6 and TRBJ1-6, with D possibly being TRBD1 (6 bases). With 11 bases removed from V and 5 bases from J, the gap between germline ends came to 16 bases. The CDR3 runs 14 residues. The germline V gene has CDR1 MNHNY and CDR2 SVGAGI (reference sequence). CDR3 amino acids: CAGRRSGDNSPLHF. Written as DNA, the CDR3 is TGTGCCGGAAGAAGATCAGGGGATAATTCACCCCTCCACTTT.

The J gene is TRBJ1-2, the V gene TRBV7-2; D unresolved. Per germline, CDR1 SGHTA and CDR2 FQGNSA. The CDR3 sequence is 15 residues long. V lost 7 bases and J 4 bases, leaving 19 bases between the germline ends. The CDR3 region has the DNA TGTGCCAGCAAGATTGCCTCGATCTCAGGCTATGGCTACACCTTC. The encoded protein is CASKIASISGYGYTF.

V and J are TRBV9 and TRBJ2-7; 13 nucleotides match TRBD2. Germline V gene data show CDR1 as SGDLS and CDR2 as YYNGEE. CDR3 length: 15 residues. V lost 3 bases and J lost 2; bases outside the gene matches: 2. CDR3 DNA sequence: TGTGCCAGCAGCGGCGGACTAGCGGGAGCCTACGAGCAGTACTTC. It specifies CASSGGLAGAYEQYF.

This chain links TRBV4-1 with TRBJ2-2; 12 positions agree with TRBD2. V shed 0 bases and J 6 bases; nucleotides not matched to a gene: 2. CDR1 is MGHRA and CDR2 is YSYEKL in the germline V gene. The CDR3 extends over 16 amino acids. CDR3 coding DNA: TGCGCCAGCAGCCAAGATCCTAGCGGGAGGGCCGGGGAGCTGTTTTTT. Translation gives CASSQDPSGRAGELFF.

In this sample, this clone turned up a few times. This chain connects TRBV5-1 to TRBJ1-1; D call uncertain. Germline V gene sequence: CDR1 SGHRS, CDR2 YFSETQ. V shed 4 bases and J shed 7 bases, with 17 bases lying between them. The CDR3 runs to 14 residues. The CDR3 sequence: CASSTNSRTSEAFF. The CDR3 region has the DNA TGCGCCAGCAGCACGAACAGTAGAACTAGTGAAGCTTTCTTT.

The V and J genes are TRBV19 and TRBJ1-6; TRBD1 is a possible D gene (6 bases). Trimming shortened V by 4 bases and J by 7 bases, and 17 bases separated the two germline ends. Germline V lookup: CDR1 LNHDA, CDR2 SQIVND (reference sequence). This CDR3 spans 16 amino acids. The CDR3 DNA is TGTGCCAGTAGTACCGAACAGGGTTATATGAATTCACCCCTCCACTTT. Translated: CASSTEQGYMNSPLHF.

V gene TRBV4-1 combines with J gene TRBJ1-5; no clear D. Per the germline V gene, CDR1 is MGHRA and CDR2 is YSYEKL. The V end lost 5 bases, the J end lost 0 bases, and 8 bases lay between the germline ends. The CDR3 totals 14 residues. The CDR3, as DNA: TGCGCCAGCAGCTTCCGAAGTAGCAATCAGCCCCAGCATTTT. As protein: CASSFRSSNQPQHF.

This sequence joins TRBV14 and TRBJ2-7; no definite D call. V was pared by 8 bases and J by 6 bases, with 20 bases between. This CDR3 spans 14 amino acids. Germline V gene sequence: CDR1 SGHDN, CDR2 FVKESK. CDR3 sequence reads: CASGPHSVLAEQYF. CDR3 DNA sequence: TGTGCCAGCGGACCCCACTCCGTCTTAGCCGAGCAGTACTTC.

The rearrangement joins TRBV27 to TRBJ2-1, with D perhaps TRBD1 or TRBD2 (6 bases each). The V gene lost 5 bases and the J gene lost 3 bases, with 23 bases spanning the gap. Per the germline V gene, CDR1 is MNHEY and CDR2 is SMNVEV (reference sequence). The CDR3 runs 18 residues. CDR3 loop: CASSLRGADLPLYNEQFF. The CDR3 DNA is TGTGCCAGCAGTCTAAGGGGGGCAGACCTCCCTCTCTACAATGAGCAGTTCTTC.

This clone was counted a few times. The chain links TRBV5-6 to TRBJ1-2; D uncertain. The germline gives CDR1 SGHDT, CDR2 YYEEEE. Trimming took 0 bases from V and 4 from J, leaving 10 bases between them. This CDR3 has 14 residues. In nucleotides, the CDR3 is TGTGCCAGCAGCTTGGGCCCCTCGGGCTATGGCTACACCTTC. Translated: CASSLGPSGYGYTF.

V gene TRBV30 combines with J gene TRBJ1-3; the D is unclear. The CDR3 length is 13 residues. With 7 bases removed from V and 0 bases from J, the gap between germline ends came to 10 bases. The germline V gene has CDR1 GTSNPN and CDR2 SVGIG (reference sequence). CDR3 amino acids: CALDRLSGNTIYF. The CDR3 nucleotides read TGTGCCTTGGACCGACTCTCTGGAAACACCATATATTTT.

DNA of the CDR3: TGTGCCAGCAGCAGGGCCGGGACGAACACTGAAGCTTTCTTT. Translating it yields CASSRAGTNTEAFF. The V call is TRBV7-9, the J call TRBJ1-1; D perhaps matches TRBD1 (5 bases). This CDR3 contains 14 residues. The germline V gene has CDR1 SEHNR and CDR2 FQNEAQ (reference sequence). Trimming cost V 5 bases and J 1 base, with 11 bases left between them.

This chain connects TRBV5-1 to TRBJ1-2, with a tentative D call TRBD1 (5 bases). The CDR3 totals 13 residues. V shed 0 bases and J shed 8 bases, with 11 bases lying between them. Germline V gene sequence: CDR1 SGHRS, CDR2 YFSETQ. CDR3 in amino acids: CASSLGQSDGYTF. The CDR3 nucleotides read TGCGCCAGCAGCTTGGGACAGTCTGACGGCTACACCTTC.

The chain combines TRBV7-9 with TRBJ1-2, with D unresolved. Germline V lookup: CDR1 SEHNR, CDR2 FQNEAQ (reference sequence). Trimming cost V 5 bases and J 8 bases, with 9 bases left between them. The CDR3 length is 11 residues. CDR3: CASSPTSGYTF. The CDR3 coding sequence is TGTGCCAGCAGCCCAACTTCAGGCTACACCTTC.

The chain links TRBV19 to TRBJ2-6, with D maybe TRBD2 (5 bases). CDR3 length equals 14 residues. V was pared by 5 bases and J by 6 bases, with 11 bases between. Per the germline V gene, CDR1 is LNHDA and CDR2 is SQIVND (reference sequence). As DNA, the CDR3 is TGTGCCAGTAGTTCTCGGGGTGAGGCCAACGTCCTGACTTTC. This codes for CASSSRGEANVLTF.

The CDR3 DNA sequence: TGTGCCAGCAGCTCGGGACAGGCTGTTCGAAACACTGAAGCTTTCTTT. It encodes CASSSGQAVRNTEAFF. This chain uses TRBV5-6 with TRBJ1-1; the match to TRBD1 covers 8 bases. The junction had 9 bases not matched to a gene; V was cut back by 3 bases and J by 2 bases. This CDR3 region has 16 residues. The germline gives CDR1 SGHDT, CDR2 YYEEEE.

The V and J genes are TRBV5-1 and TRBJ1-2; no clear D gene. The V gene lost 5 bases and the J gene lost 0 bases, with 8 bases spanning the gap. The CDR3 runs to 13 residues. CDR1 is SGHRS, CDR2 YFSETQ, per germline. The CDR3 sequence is CASRSTTNYGYTF. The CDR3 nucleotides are TGCGCCAGCAGGTCGACAACTAACTATGGCTACACCTTC.

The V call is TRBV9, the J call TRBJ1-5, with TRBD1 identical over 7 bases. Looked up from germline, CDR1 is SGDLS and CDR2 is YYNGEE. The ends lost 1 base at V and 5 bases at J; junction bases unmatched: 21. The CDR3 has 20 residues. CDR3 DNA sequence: TGTGCCAGCAGCGTAAGGGGGCCCCCGGGAAAGAATTTCGGAGATCAGCCCCAGCATTTT. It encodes CASSVRGPPGKNFGDQPQHF.